Presented here are 3 T cell receptor beta chains from one specimen sequenced in a study of response to subunit inactivated influenza vaccine. TCRdb itself ran the RT-PCR reads through MiXCR, one entry per CDR3 protein. Of more than 700,000 distinct CDR3 sequences in the sample, around 21% were seen once. Source: PBMCs from blood, taken around 5 days after vaccination. The receptors shown here come from a middle-aged man who received an inactivated influenza vaccine.

V is TRBV6-1 and J is TRBJ1-6; unclear D gene. Trimming removed 2 bases from V and 9 bases from J, with 14 bases in between. Germline loops: CDR1 MNHNS, CDR2 SASEGT. This CDR3 has 15 amino acids. In DNA form, the CDR3 reads TGTGCCAGCAGTGAACAAGGGATTGGGAGTTCACCCCTCCACTTT. It specifies CASSEQGIGSSPLHF.

V and J are TRBV20-1 and TRBJ2-4, with 10 bases identical to TRBD1. Germline values: CDR1 DFQATT, CDR2 SNEGSKA (reference sequence). The CDR3 contains 13 residues. Unmatched junction bases numbered 7, after V lost 6 bases and J lost 8 bases. This CDR3 reads CSAYRDRGYIQYF. CDR3 bases: TGCAGTGCCTACCGGGACAGGGGCTACATTCAGTACTTC.

V gene TRBV4-2 combines with J gene TRBJ2-1, with 9 bases aligning to TRBD2. V shed 3 bases, J shed 6 bases, and the junction held 6 bases outside the gene matches. This CDR3 has 15 residues. From germline, CDR1 is LGHNA and CDR2 YNFKEQ. The chain's CDR3 is CASSHGLARINEQFF. In nucleotides, the CDR3 is TGTGCCAGCAGCCACGGACTAGCGAGAATCAATGAGCAGTTCTTC.